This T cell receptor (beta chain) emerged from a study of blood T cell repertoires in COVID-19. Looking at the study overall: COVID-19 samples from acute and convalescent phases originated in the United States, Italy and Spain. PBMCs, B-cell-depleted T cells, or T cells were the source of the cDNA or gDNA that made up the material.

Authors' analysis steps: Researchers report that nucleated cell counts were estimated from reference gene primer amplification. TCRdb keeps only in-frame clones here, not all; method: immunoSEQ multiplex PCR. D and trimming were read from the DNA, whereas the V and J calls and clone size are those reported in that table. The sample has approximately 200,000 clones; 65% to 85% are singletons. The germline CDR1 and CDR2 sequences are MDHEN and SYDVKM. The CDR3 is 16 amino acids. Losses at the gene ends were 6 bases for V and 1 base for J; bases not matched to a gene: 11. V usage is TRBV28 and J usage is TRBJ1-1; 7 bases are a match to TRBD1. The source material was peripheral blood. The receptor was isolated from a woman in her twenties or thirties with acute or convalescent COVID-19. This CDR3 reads CASRHRDRSSNTEAFF. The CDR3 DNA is TGTGCCAGCAGGCACCGGGACAGATCATCGAACACTGAAGCTTTCTTT.